Detailed here is one T cell receptor beta chain. The target antigen is unknown. With 60 Vbeta and 13 Jbeta primers, the PCR was carried out. Data came from immunoSEQ multiplex PCR; TCRdb stores just in-frame clones and leaves some out. The sample has 100,000 to 150,000 clones; 77% are singletons. Trimming shortened V by 6 bases and J by 2 bases, and 15 bases separated the two germline ends. CDR3 length equals 15 residues. Germline-derived CDR1 and CDR2 are PRHDT and FYEKMQ (reference sequence). This sample is drawn from a study of cytomegalovirus exposure and HLA in healthy donors. Study results and limitations: In a later analysis, compared with equally common non-associated chains, HLA-associated beta chains were more expanded. In an earlier analysis, most TCR beta V segments were productive about 87% or about 30% of the time. HLA alleles were associated with 15,000 to 20,000 TCR beta sequences in a later analysis at 0.05 false discovery rate. The sole available immune exposure information was CMV serostatus.

The chain combines TRBV13 with TRBJ2-3; maybe TRBD2 (5 bases). The material sequenced was PBMCs. The TCR was taken from a male donor in good health and CMV-seropositive. CDR3 bases: TGTGCCAGCAGTAACCGCCAGCGGAACACAGATACGCAGTATTTT. Translating it yields CASSNRQRNTDTQYF.